The 19 T cell receptor beta chains below come from one sample, sequenced in a study of shared clonotypes between healthy human individuals. Sequencing used immunoSEQ multiplex PCR; TCRdb keeps in-frame clones, though not all of them. The sample lists about 600,000 clones, more than 95% occurring once. The source material was naive CD4+ T cells sorted from blood. The sample's subset: CD45RA+ positively selected. These receptors were obtained from a woman aged 25 to 39 in good health.

This chain connects TRBV13 to TRBJ2-7, with D unclear. CDR1 and CDR2 (germline): PRHDT, FYEKMQ (reference sequence). The V end lost 5 bases, the J end lost 2 bases, and 10 bases lay between the germline ends. The CDR3 totals 13 residues. CDR3 DNA sequence: TGTGCCAGCAGCGCCGTGGCCCCCTACGAGCAGTACTTC. Protein product: CASSAVAPYEQYF.

J is TRBJ1-4 and V is TRBV5-1, with 8 bases lining up with TRBD1. There are 13 residues in the CDR3. Looked up from germline, CDR1 is SGHRS and CDR2 is YFSETQ. J lost 8 bases, V lost 3 bases, and 3 bases had no gene match. CDR3 in DNA: TGCGCCAGCAGCTCGGACAGGGACGAAAAACTGTTTTTT. This sequence encodes CASSSDRDEKLFF.

The J gene is TRBJ2-5, the V gene TRBV6-5, with 7 bases aligning to TRBD2. The last part of the DNA fits TRBJ2-7 better; the J call may be wrong. Germline V gene data show CDR1 as MNHEY and CDR2 as SVGAGI. This CDR3 is built from 14 residues. The CDR3 spells CASRDGGTGGEQYF. The CDR3 coding sequence is TGTGCCAGCAGAGATGGAGGGACGGGAGGCGAGCAGTACTTC.

This chain uses TRBV28 with TRBJ2-1, with D perhaps matching TRBD1 or TRBD2 (6 bases each). Trimming took off 5 bases at V and 6 bases at J, with 14 bases between the two ends. This CDR3 has 14 residues. The germline CDR1 and CDR2 sequences are MDHEN and SYDVKM. CDR3 residues: CASSVARGGNEQFF. CDR3 nucleotide sequence: TGTGCCAGCAGTGTCGCCAGGGGAGGCAATGAGCAGTTCTTC.

V usage is TRBV25-1 and J usage is TRBJ2-1; 7 bases agree with TRBD2. Trimming cost V 0 bases and J 6 bases; bases outside gene matches: 5. This CDR3 has 15 amino acids. Germline V gives CDR1 MGHDK, CDR2 SYGVNS. CDR3 residues: CASSEYPGGLNEQFF. As DNA, the CDR3 is TGTGCCAGCAGTGAATACCCGGGAGGCCTCAATGAGCAGTTCTTC.

The chain combines TRBV19 with TRBJ2-7, with D perhaps assigned TRBD1 or TRBD2 (6 bases each). The CDR3 contains 15 residues. Germline assignment: CDR1 LNHDA and CDR2 SQIVND (reference sequence). V gave up 3 bases and J gave up 6 bases, with 18 bases separating them. The CDR3 DNA reads as TGTGCCAGTAGTATGGGGGGCGCGTATGGTCGCGAGCAGTACTTC. This codes for CASSMGGAYGREQYF.

The chain employs TRBV7-9 and TRBJ1-1; 9 nucleotides align to TRBD1. CDR1 is SEHNR, CDR2 FQNEAQ, per germline (reference sequence). The CDR3 has 14 residues. V dropped 5 bases and J dropped 4; count of bases not matched to a gene: 5. The CDR3 DNA is TGTGCCAGCAGCCAGACAGGGGGAGGCACTGAAGCTTTCTTT. Residues: CASSQTGGGTEAFF.

The chain is built from TRBV12-5 and TRBJ2-2; perhaps TRBD2 as D (6 bases). The V gene lost 6 bases and the J gene lost 5 bases, with 13 bases spanning the gap. The CDR3 has 14 amino acids. The V gene's germline CDR1 is LGHNT and CDR2 FRNRAP. The CDR3 DNA follows: TGTGCTAGTGGCATTGGGGGGTCGACCGGGGAGCTGTTTTTT. Its protein product is CASGIGGSTGELFF.

The V and J genes are TRBV14 and TRBJ2-7; D is ambiguous. Trimming removed 4 bases at V and 2 bases at J, with 12 bases between. Germline V CDR1 and CDR2: SGHDN, FVKESK. The CDR3 sequence is 14 residues long. CDR3 protein: CASSPLTLPYEQYF. The DNA for the CDR3 is TGTGCCAGCAGCCCGCTGACTCTACCCTACGAGCAGTACTTC.

In DNA, the CDR3 is TGTGCCAGCATAGGGGAAGGGGCAGGGACTGAAGCTTTCTTT. Encoded protein: CASIGEGAGTEAFF. This rearrangement joins TRBV2 to TRBJ1-1, with TRBD1 as a possible D gene (5 bases). The CDR3 has 14 residues. Germline assignment: CDR1 SNHLY and CDR2 FYNNEI. V was trimmed by 7 bases and J by 5 bases, leaving 17 bases between them.

The chain couples TRBV5-5 to TRBJ1-1; tentatively, D is TRBD1 (5 bases). Germline V gene data show CDR1 as SGHKS and CDR2 as YYEKEE (reference sequence). CDR3 length: 16 amino acids. Trimming took off 4 bases at V and 4 bases at J, with 20 bases between the two ends. The CDR3 here is CASSPPPWGGATEAFF. The CDR3 region has the DNA TGTGCCAGCAGCCCCCCTCCATGGGGAGGGGCCACTGAAGCTTTCTTT.

The chain carries TRBV5-5 and TRBJ2-7; TRBD1 aligns across 8 bases. Germline assignment: CDR1 SGHKS and CDR2 YYEKEE (reference sequence). V shed 2 bases and J 4 bases; nucleotides not matched to a gene: 11. The CDR3 is 16 residues long. As DNA, the CDR3 is TGTGCCAGCAGCTTTGGGACAGGCTTTGCAGGTTACGAGCAGTACTTC. This sequence encodes CASSFGTGFAGYEQYF.

This clone appeared a single time. This chain joins TRBV18 and TRBJ1-1, with D perhaps matching TRBD1 (6 bases). V lost 2 bases, J lost 5 bases, and 9 bases lay in between. The CDR3 length is 13 residues. Germline V gene data show CDR1 as KGHSH and CDR2 as LQKENI. The chain's CDR3 is CASSPIRGTEAFF. CDR3 nucleotide sequence: TGTGCCAGCTCACCAATCAGGGGTACTGAAGCTTTCTTT.

Only one count was recorded for this clone. The chain carries TRBV2 and TRBJ2-2, with 10 positions matching TRBD2. This CDR3 has 19 amino acids. The J segment lost 3 bases and the V segment lost 6 bases, leaving 16 bases of the junction unmatched. CDR1 is SNHLY and CDR2 is FYNNEI in the germline V gene. CDR3 loop: CASSQPGLASIPYTGELFF. DNA of the CDR3: TGTGCCAGCAGCCAACCGGGACTAGCGAGCATACCTTACACCGGGGAGCTGTTTTTT.

The chain joins TRBV5-6 to TRBJ2-5; weak D call: TRBD2 (5 bases). CDR1 is SGHDT, CDR2 YYEEEE, per germline. V was trimmed by 1 base and J by 6 bases, leaving 16 bases between them. CDR3 length: 15 amino acids. The CDR3 DNA reads TGTGCCAGCAGCTTGCAACGGGGAGCCTTCAAGACCCAGTACTTC. This codes for CASSLQRGAFKTQYF.

This chain uses TRBV29-1 with TRBJ1-1; D is uncertain. V lost 2 bases, J lost 1 base, and 5 bases lay in between. This CDR3 is built from 12 residues. The germline CDR1 and CDR2 sequences are SQVTM and ANQGSEA. CDR3 in DNA: TGCAGCGTTGAACGTGCGAACACTGAAGCTTTCTTT. It translates to CSVERANTEAFF.

J is TRBJ2-4 and V is TRBV5-1; 7 positions agree with TRBD2. V was clipped by 4 bases and J by 5 bases; unmatched bases: 12. CDR3 length: 16 residues. Germline V gene sequence: CDR1 SGHRS, CDR2 YFSETQ. CDR3 region: CASSLETGTKQNIQYF. In DNA form, the CDR3 reads TGCGCCAGCAGCCTAGAGACCGGGACTAAGCAAAACATTCAGTACTTC.

The rearrangement links TRBV28 to TRBJ1-6; D is unclear. Trimming stripped 2 bases from V and 13 bases from J, with 9 bases between. The CDR3 consists of 12 residues. CDR1 is MDHEN and CDR2 is SYDVKM in the germline V gene. The CDR3 loop reads CASSLEGEPLHF. The CDR3 nucleotides read TGTGCCAGCAGTTTAGAGGGCGAGCCCCTCCACTTT.

V is TRBV28 and J is TRBJ1-5, with D possibly TRBD1 on 5 matching bases. V lost 8 bases and J 3 bases, leaving 11 bases between the germline ends. Germline values: CDR1 MDHEN, CDR2 SYDVKM. The CDR3 runs to 13 residues. The CDR3 DNA follows: TGTGCCAGCTTCAGCAGGGACAATCAGCCCCAGCATTTT. Translating gives CASFSRDNQPQHF.